These 19 T cell receptor beta chains were sequenced from one sample in a study of blood T cell repertoires in COVID-19. Sequenced by immunoSEQ multiplex PCR; TCRdb stores in-frame clones only, minus some. Of about 66,000 clones listed, about 90% were seen once; the top ten hold under 8.5%. Source material: peripheral blood. Source of these receptors: a human donor in a cohort sampled during active COVID-19.

The rearrangement links TRBV20-1 to TRBJ2-5; possibly TRBD2 for D (6 bases). Trimming removed 5 bases from V and 7 bases from J, with 8 bases in between. Germline V gives CDR1 DFQATT, CDR2 SNEGSKA (reference sequence). The CDR3 is made up of 10 amino acids. The chain's CDR3 is CSAGAGTQYF. CDR3 coding DNA: TGCAGTGCTGGAGCGGGGACCCAGTACTTC.

The gene calls are TRBV19 and TRBJ1-3; no reliable D call. V shed 4 bases and J shed 3 bases, with 13 bases lying between them. Germline V CDR1 and CDR2: LNHDA, SQIVND (reference sequence). This CDR3 comprises 15 residues. The CDR3 loop reads CASSTGTLNGNTIYF. CDR3 sequence (DNA): TGTGCCAGTAGTACCGGAACACTAAATGGAAACACCATATATTTT.

The chain has TRBV4-3 and TRBJ2-5; 7 bases are a match to TRBD2. Trimming cost V 1 base and J 2 bases; bases outside gene matches: 4. The CDR3 spans 15 residues. Per germline, CDR1 LGHNA and CDR2 YSLEER. The CDR3 loop reads CASSQGSGEQETQYF. The CDR3 DNA sequence: TGCGCCAGCAGCCAAGGGAGCGGGGAGCAAGAGACCCAGTACTTC.

The chain joins TRBV7-6 to TRBJ2-7, with 9 nucleotides matching TRBD1. The CDR3 has 14 amino acids. After removal of 2 bases from V and 6 bases from J, the junction contained 5 bases not matched to a gene. Germline V gene data show CDR1 as SGHVS and CDR2 as FNYEAQ. As DNA, the CDR3 is TGTGCCAGCAGCTTATTACAGGGGGCTTTCGAGCAGTACTTC. Encoded protein: CASSLLQGAFEQYF. Full variable domain (remainder filled in from reference TRBV7-6 and TRBJ2-7): GAGVSQSPRYKVTKRGQDVALRCDPISGHVSLYWYRQALGQGPEFLTYFNYEAQQDKSGLPNDRFSAERPEGSISTLTIQRTEQRDSAMYRCASSLLQGAFEQYFGPGTRLTVT.

This clone was recorded only once. The chain has TRBV19 and TRBJ1-2; 8 bases line up with TRBD1. The V gene's germline CDR1 is LNHDA and CDR2 SQIVND (reference sequence). The CDR3 covers 13 residues. The V segment lost 9 bases and the J segment 3 bases; nucleotides outside the gene matches: 6. CDR3 sequence: CASRQGFDYGYTF. The CDR3 DNA reads as TGTGCCAGCAGACAGGGGTTTGACTATGGCTACACCTTC.

The chain joins TRBV7-2 to TRBJ2-2; 8 bases map to TRBD1. Germline-derived CDR1 and CDR2 are SGHTA and FQGNSA. The CDR3 length is 17 residues. The ends lost 2 bases at V and 3 bases at J; junction bases unmatched: 8. CDR3 DNA sequence: TGTGCCAGCAGCTTACCCGGACAGGGCCGGGACACCGGGGAGCTGTTTTTT. This sequence encodes CASSLPGQGRDTGELFF.

V gene TRBV23-1 combines with J gene TRBJ1-5; 10 bases are shared with TRBD1. TRBV23-1 is an open reading frame whose function is uncertain. J was trimmed by 5 bases and V by 5 bases; bases with no gene match: 12. The CDR3 is 17 residues long. The CDR3 spells CASSESPDRGRDQPQHF. The CDR3 nucleotides are TGCGCCAGCAGTGAGTCCCCTGACAGGGGGCGTGATCAGCCCCAGCATTTT.

The chain employs TRBV10-3 and TRBJ2-3; possibly TRBD2 for D (5 bases). V lost 7 bases, J lost 6 bases, and 20 bases lay in between. The CDR3 loop spans 15 amino acids. CDR1 is ENHRY, CDR2 SYGVKD, per germline. CDR3 protein: CAINADFIRGDTQYF. Written as DNA, the CDR3 is TGTGCCATCAATGCGGATTTCATTAGAGGGGATACGCAGTATTTT.

The chain uses TRBV10-1 and TRBJ2-1; perhaps TRBD2 as D (7 bases). The germline V and J ends were trimmed by 4 bases and 2 bases, with 12 bases remaining between them. This CDR3 is 15 amino acids long. Germline V CDR1 and CDR2: WNHNN, SYGVQD (reference sequence). CDR3 sequence reads: CASSGGGRTYNEQFF. CDR3 DNA: TGCGCCAGCAGTGGCGGGGGCCGAACCTACAATGAGCAGTTCTTC.

This clone was detected once. J is TRBJ1-1 and V is TRBV30; 9 positions agree with TRBD1. J lost 3 bases, V lost 2 bases, and 4 bases had no gene match. CDR1 is GTSNPN and CDR2 is SVGIG in the germline V gene (reference sequence). There are 14 residues in the CDR3. The CDR3 spells CAWSRGQGDTEAFF. The CDR3 nucleotides read TGTGCCTGGAGTAGGGGACAGGGCGACACTGAAGCTTTCTTT.

V is TRBV15 and J is TRBJ1-4; TRBD1 is a possible D gene (6 bases). The germline V gene encodes CDR1 LNHNV and CDR2 YYDKDF (reference sequence). The CDR3 has 16 amino acids. V was trimmed by 3 bases and J by 0 bases, leaving 11 bases between them. The CDR3 bases are TGTGCCACCAGCAGTGTTAGACAGGCAACTAATGAAAAACTGTTTTTT. Translated, it gives CATSSVRQATNEKLFF.

The chain couples TRBV6-5 to TRBJ1-6; 7 bases agree with TRBD1. In germline, CDR1 is MNHEY, CDR2 SVGAGI. The CDR3 is made up of 14 amino acids. V gave up 6 bases and J gave up 4 bases; unmatched junction bases: 3. The CDR3 sequence: CASSAGQYNSPLHF. The CDR3 DNA is TGTGCCAGCAGCGCGGGACAGTATAATTCACCCCTCCACTTT.

The chain recombines TRBV18 with TRBJ2-5; unclear D gene. The germline V and J ends were trimmed by 3 bases and 1 base, with 6 bases remaining between them. This CDR3 comprises 13 residues. Germline values: CDR1 KGHSH, CDR2 LQKENI. CDR3 in DNA: TGTGCCAGCTCACCGAGAGGCCAAGAGACCCAGTACTTC. Translated: CASSPRGQETQYF.

The rearrangement joins TRBV12-1 to TRBJ2-3; TRBD2 is the table's D call, not checked against the DNA. TRBV12-1 is an annotated pseudogene. CDR3 length: 17 amino acids. The CDR3 region is CASSLNSGLAITDTQYF. In nucleotides, the CDR3 is TGTGCCAGCAGCCTAAATTCAGGGCTAGCGATCACAGATACGCAGTATTTT.

This chain uses TRBV14 with TRBJ2-5; D remains unclear. This CDR3 has 12 amino acids. V shed 1 base and J shed 5 bases, with 5 bases lying between them. Looked up from germline, CDR1 is SGHDN and CDR2 is FVKESK. The CDR3 DNA reads TGTGCCAGCAGCCAAGTTGGCGAGACCCAGTACTTC. The encoded protein is CASSQVGETQYF.

V gene TRBV11-2 combines with J gene TRBJ2-3; 9 positions match TRBD2. The germline V gene has CDR1 SGHAT and CDR2 FQNNGV. The V segment lost 3 bases and the J segment 5 bases; nucleotides outside the gene matches: 3. The CDR3 length is 14 residues. Here the CDR3 DNA reads TGTGCCAGCAGCTTTAGCGGGGGAGAAGATACGCAGTATTTT. Protein sequence: CASSFSGGEDTQYF.

The chain has TRBV19 and TRBJ2-2, with TRBD1 identical over 8 bases. This CDR3 is built from 15 residues. Germline CDR1 is LNHDA and CDR2 is SQIVND (reference sequence). J was trimmed by 3 bases and V by 5 bases; bases with no gene match: 5. For the CDR3, the DNA is TGTGCCAGTAGTGTTGACAGGGGTGACACCGGGGAGCTGTTTTTT. This encodes CASSVDRGDTGELFF.

The rearrangement joins TRBV10-3 to TRBJ1-3; D is unresolved. Trimming took off 3 bases at V and 1 base at J, with 16 bases between the two ends. Germline V gene sequence: CDR1 ENHRY, CDR2 SYGVKD. The CDR3 is made up of 17 amino acids. The CDR3 region is CAISDAPWSSSGNTIYF. CDR3 DNA sequence: TGTGCCATCAGTGACGCCCCCTGGTCGAGTTCTGGAAACACCATATATTTT.

This chain joins TRBV2 and TRBJ2-7, with D possibly being TRBD2 (5 bases). CDR1 SNHLY and CDR2 FYNNEI come from the germline V gene. CDR3 length: 16 residues. Trimming removed 2 bases from V and 2 bases from J, with 16 bases in between. The CDR3 DNA reads as TGTGCCAGCAGTGAATTTCGGGGTGGAGCGGCCTACGAGCAGTACTTC. Protein: CASSEFRGGAAYEQYF.